Below are 21 T cell receptor beta chains sequenced from a single sample in a study of blood T cells in healthy people across ages. For the second PCR, which ran for about 6 to 11 cycles, a sample-barcoded 5' primer and a J-beta primer mix were used. TCRdb processed the 5' RACE reads anew with MiXCR; each CDR3 protein has one entry. The sample has about a million distinct CDR3 sequences, roughly 47% seen once. Source material: blood. Source of these receptors: a woman aged 55 to 70 in good health.

This clonotype was observed a few times. The chain couples TRBV12-3 or TRBV12-4 to TRBJ2-3, with D unresolved. CDR3 length: 12 residues. V lost 6 bases and J lost 5, with 9 bases in between. The CDR3 DNA reads TGTGCCAGCAGCCCTTACCGAGATACGCAGTATTTT. Its translation is CASSPYRDTQYF.

This clonotype was counted many times. DNA for the CDR3: TGTGCCAGCAGCTTGAGCCGACTAGCGGGGATAGAGACCCAGTACTTC. Residues: CASSLSRLAGIETQYF. The gene calls are TRBV7-2 and TRBJ2-5; 11 bases align to TRBD2. The J segment lost 4 bases and the V segment lost 3 bases, leaving 7 bases of the junction unmatched. CDR1 and CDR2 (germline): SGHTA, FQGNSA. The CDR3 runs to 16 residues.

This clonotype was seen at least ten times. This chain links TRBV25-1 with TRBJ2-6; D ambiguous. The germline gives CDR1 MGHDK, CDR2 SYGVNS. The germline V and J ends were trimmed by 10 bases and 0 bases, with 7 bases remaining between them. The CDR3 totals 13 residues. This chain's CDR3 is CATGHSGANVLTF. For the CDR3, the DNA is TGTGCCACCGGCCACTCTGGGGCCAACGTCCTGACTTTC.

CDR3 DNA: TGTGCCAGCAGCTTCGGGGGAGGGATCACAGATACGCAGTATTTT. Protein: CASSFGGGITDTQYF. This chain uses TRBV5-5 with TRBJ2-3; 7 bases match TRBD2. This CDR3 has 15 amino acids. CDR1 and CDR2 from the germline V gene are SGHKS and YYEKEE (reference sequence). V shed 2 bases and J 2 bases; nucleotides not matched to a gene: 5.

The genes are TRBV7-2 and TRBJ1-2; D call uncertain. Trimming left V 1 base short and J 6 bases short, with 12 bases between. Germline V lookup: CDR1 SGHTA, CDR2 FQGNSA. This CDR3 is built from 14 residues. This chain's CDR3 is CASSLEPQVHGYTF. The DNA for the CDR3 is TGTGCCAGCAGCTTAGAGCCCCAGGTTCATGGCTACACCTTC. The full variable domain, completed using reference TRBV7-2 and TRBJ1-2, is GAGVSQSPSNKVTEKGKDVELRCDPISGHTALYWYRQSLGQGLEFLIYFQGNSAPDKSGLPSDRFSAERTGGSVSTLTIQRTQQEDSAVYLCASSLEPQVHGYTFGSGTRLTVV.

This CDR3 reads CASSILPVYNEQFF. CDR3 DNA: TGTGCCAGTAGTATACTACCCGTCTACAATGAGCAGTTCTTC. This chain joins TRBV19 and TRBJ2-1; D gene uncertain. Between the trimmed V and J ends, which lost 2 bases and 3 bases, there was a span of 8 bases. Germline lookup yields CDR1 LNHDA and CDR2 SQIVND (reference sequence). The CDR3 consists of 14 residues.

The CDR3 loop reads CASSQVANEQYF. The CDR3 region has the DNA TGTGCCAGCAGCCAAGTTGCCAATGAGCAGTACTTC. The chain has TRBV3-1 and TRBJ2-1; the D is unclear. The closer fit of TRBJ2-7 to the DNA end suggests the J call may be wrong. The CDR3 contains 12 residues. Germline V gene sequence: CDR1 LGHDT, CDR2 YNNKEL (reference sequence).

This chain joins TRBV11-1 and TRBJ2-1, with D possibly TRBD2 on 5 matching bases. Germline V gives CDR1 SGHAT, CDR2 FQDESV (reference sequence). Trimming removed 0 bases at V and 2 bases at J, with 11 bases between. The CDR3 runs to 16 residues. CDR3 DNA: TGTGCCAGCAGCTTAGCGGGAGACCGACCCTACAATGAGCAGTTCTTC. Its translation: CASSLAGDRPYNEQFF. Filled out from reference TRBV11-1 and TRBJ2-1, the complete variable domain reads EAEVAQSPRYKITEKSQAVAFWCDPISGHATLYWYRQILGQGPELLVQFQDESVVDDSQLPKDRFSAERLKGVDSTLKIQPAELGDSAMYLCASSLAGDRPYNEQFFGPGTRLTVL.

This clonotype was detected a few times. The chain links TRBV6-2 or TRBV6-3 to TRBJ2-4; TRBD1 aligns across 11 bases. Germline V gene sequence: CDR1 MNHEY, CDR2 SVGEGT. This CDR3 is built from 16 residues. V was clipped by 2 bases and J by 7 bases; unmatched bases: 7. For the CDR3, the DNA is TGTGCCAGCAGTTACCGGACAGGGGGCTCACGGAACATTCAGTACTTC. It specifies CASSYRTGGSRNIQYF.

This clonotype came up once. The rearrangement joins TRBV5-1 to TRBJ2-3, with unresolved D. CDR3 length equals 14 residues. V lost 4 bases, J lost 2 bases, and 11 bases lay in between. The germline V gene has CDR1 SGHRS and CDR2 YFSETQ. Here the CDR3 reads CASSRRWYTDTQYF. For the CDR3, the DNA is TGCGCCAGCAGCCGCAGATGGTACACAGATACGCAGTATTTT.

The gene calls are TRBV6-5 and TRBJ1-5; D is perhaps TRBD1 (6 bases). Germline CDR1 reads MNHEY; CDR2 reads SVGAGI. This CDR3 is 15 amino acids long. V was trimmed by 5 bases and J by 4 bases, leaving 15 bases between them. CDR3 sequence reads: CASSNHKGENQPQHF. The CDR3 DNA reads TGTGCCAGCAGTAACCATAAGGGGGAAAATCAGCCCCAGCATTTT.

This clonotype was picked up a small number of times. V and J are TRBV7-2 and TRBJ1-2; no reliable D call. Germline CDR1 SGHTA, CDR2 FQGNSA. Trimming cost V 6 bases and J 4 bases, with 18 bases left between them. This CDR3 comprises 15 residues. The CDR3 spells CASRGYGGNSYGYTF. The CDR3 DNA sequence: TGTGCCAGCAGGGGATATGGTGGGAATAGCTATGGCTACACCTTC. The full variable domain, rest sourced from reference TRBV7-2 and TRBJ1-2, is GAGVSQSPSNKVTEKGKDVELRCDPISGHTALYWYRQSLGQGLEFLIYFQGNSAPDKSGLPSDRFSAERTGGSVSTLTIQRTQQEDSAVYLCASRGYGGNSYGYTFGSGTRLTVV.

This clonotype was counted between two and nine times. This chain connects TRBV24-1 to TRBJ2-1, with 12 nucleotides matching TRBD2. Germline V lookup: CDR1 KGHDR, CDR2 SFDVKD. This CDR3 comprises 14 residues. The V gene end was trimmed by 7 bases and the J gene end by 7 bases; junction bases not matched to a gene: 4. CDR3 in DNA: TGTGCCACCAGGCCGGGACTAGCGGGTAATGAGCAGTTCTTC. It is translated as CATRPGLAGNEQFF.

The chain combines TRBV7-2 with TRBJ2-1; D is uncertain. Trimming removed 2 bases from V and 0 bases from J, with 14 bases in between. The germline V gene encodes CDR1 SGHTA and CDR2 FQGNSA. The CDR3 is 17 amino acids. CDR3 sequence (DNA): TGTGCCAGCAGCTTATGGGCGTTCATCGACTCCTACAATGAGCAGTTCTTC. It yields the protein CASSLWAFIDSYNEQFF.

The CDR3 DNA reads TGTGCCAGCAGTTCCCGGGAACTAGCGGTGACAGATACGCAGTATTTT. It is translated as CASSSRELAVTDTQYF. The chain combines TRBV12-3 or TRBV12-4 with TRBJ2-3; 8 bases match TRBD2. CDR3 length: 16 residues. J lost 3 bases, V lost 4 bases, and 9 bases had no gene match.

V gene TRBV14 combines with J gene TRBJ2-7, with TRBD1 as a possible D gene (6 bases). Trimming pared 0 bases from V and 3 bases from J, leaving 27 bases between. The CDR3 sequence is 20 residues long. Germline V gene lookup returns CDR1 SGHDN and CDR2 FVKESK. Written as DNA, the CDR3 is TGTGCCAGCAGCCAAGATGCGTGGACAGAGGCCGAAACCGGTTACTACGAGCAGTACTTC. Amino acids: CASSQDAWTEAETGYYEQYF.

This clonotype was detected only a few times. The chain is built from TRBV13 and TRBJ2-3; TRBD2 aligns across 11 bases. The germline CDR1 and CDR2 sequences are PRHDT and FYEKMQ (reference sequence). The CDR3 has 18 residues. J lost 0 bases, V lost 5 bases, and 10 bases had no gene match. The CDR3: CASSTTSGNGASTDTQYF. The CDR3 bases are TGTGCCAGCAGCACGACTAGCGGGAATGGAGCTAGCACAGATACGCAGTATTTT.

This clonotype was seen a few times. The chain recombines TRBV12-3 or TRBV12-4 with TRBJ2-7; TRBD1 is a possible D gene (6 bases). V dropped 3 bases and J dropped 1 base, with 19 bases sitting between them. The CDR3 runs 17 residues. The CDR3 DNA is TGTGCCAGCAGTTTTTCCAGCACCAGGGGATGGTCCTACGAGCAGTACTTC. This codes for CASSFSSTRGWSYEQYF.

The chain recombines TRBV2 with TRBJ2-1; D uncertain. CDR1 is SNHLY and CDR2 is FYNNEI in the germline V gene. The V gene lost 1 base and the J gene lost 2 bases, with 9 bases spanning the gap. The CDR3 length is 15 residues. DNA of the CDR3: TGTGCCAGCAGTGAAGTCGCAAGCACCTACAATGAGCAGTTCTTC. Translation gives CASSEVASTYNEQFF. The full variable domain, rest sourced from reference TRBV2 and TRBJ2-1, is EPEVTQTPSHQVTQMGQEVILRCVPISNHLYFYWYRQILGQKVEFLVSFYNNEISEKSEIFDDQFSVERPDGSNFTLKIRSTKLEDSAMYFCASSEVASTYNEQFFGPGTRLTVL.

This clonotype was observed a single time. This sequence joins TRBV7-3 and TRBJ2-1; 13 positions agree with TRBD2. The CDR3 spans 16 residues. CDR1 and CDR2 from the germline V gene are SGHTA and FQGTGA. Trimming at V came to 5 bases and at J to 5 bases, leaving 6 bases not matched to a gene. The CDR3 protein is CASSPELAGGNNEQFF. The DNA of the CDR3 is TGTGCCAGCAGCCCGGAACTAGCGGGAGGGAACAATGAGCAGTTCTTC.

The chain carries TRBV12-3 or TRBV12-4 and TRBJ1-6; D is unclear. V lost 1 base and J lost 5, with 9 bases in between. The CDR3 has 15 residues. The chain's CDR3 is CASSLGWGDNSPLHF. The DNA for the CDR3 is TGTGCCAGCAGTTTAGGGTGGGGTGATAATTCACCCCTCCACTTT.